This T cell receptor beta chain was recovered during a study of human T cells and chemical hapten exposure. Many counts were recorded for this clonotype. From the RACE reads, TCRdb called clonotypes with MiXCR, one entry per CDR3 protein. This table has more than 75,000 distinct CDR3 sequences, roughly a tenth appearing once. Germline CDR1 reads MNHNS; CDR2 reads SASEGT. V was trimmed by 9 bases and J by 6 bases, leaving 11 bases between them. This CDR3 contains 11 residues. Noted time point: patch test 2, 6 weeks after DPC sensitization. Treatment indicated: therapeutic diphenylcyclopropenone sensitization with weekly scalp DPC. Unfractionated whole blood was the source of the extracted total RNA.

This TCR was sampled from a woman in her 40s with alopecia areata. Some clones in this sample may be carry-over from other donors' samples. The genes are TRBV6-1 and TRBJ1-2; D not certain. The sequencing used whole blood, collected in connection with sensitization to the hapten diphenylcyclopropenone (DPC). CDR3 sequence: CASYLRNGYTF. The CDR3 DNA sequence: TGTGCCAGTTATCTGAGGAATGGCTACACCTTC.